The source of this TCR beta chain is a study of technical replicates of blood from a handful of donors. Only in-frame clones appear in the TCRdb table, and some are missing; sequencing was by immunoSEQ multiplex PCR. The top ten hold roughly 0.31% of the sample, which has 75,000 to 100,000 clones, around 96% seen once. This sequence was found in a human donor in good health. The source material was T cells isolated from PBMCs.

The CDR3: CASSYPAGFSTDTQYF. CDR3 bases: TGTGCCAGCAGCTACCCAGCGGGGTTCAGCACAGATACGCAGTATTTT. This chain links TRBV11-3 with TRBJ2-3, with 7 nucleotides matching TRBD2. J was trimmed by 0 bases and V by 4 bases; bases with no gene match: 7. Looked up from germline, CDR1 is SGHNT and CDR2 is YENEEA. This CDR3 is 16 amino acids long. The variable domain in full, with the rest retrieved from reference TRBV11-3 and TRBJ2-3, is EAGVVQSPRYKIIEKKQPVAFWCNPISGHNTLYWYLQNLGQGPELLIRYENEEAVDDSQLPKDRFSAERLKGVDSTLKIQPAELGDSAVYLCASSYPAGFSTDTQYFGPGTRLTVL.